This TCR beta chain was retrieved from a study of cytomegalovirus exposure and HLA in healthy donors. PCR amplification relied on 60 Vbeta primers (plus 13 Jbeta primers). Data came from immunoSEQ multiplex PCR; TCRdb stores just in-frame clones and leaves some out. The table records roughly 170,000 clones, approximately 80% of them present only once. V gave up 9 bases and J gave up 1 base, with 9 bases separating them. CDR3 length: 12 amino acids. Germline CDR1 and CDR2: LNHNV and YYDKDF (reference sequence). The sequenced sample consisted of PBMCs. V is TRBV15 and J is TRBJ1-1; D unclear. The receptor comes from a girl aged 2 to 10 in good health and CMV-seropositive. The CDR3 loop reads CATGTSNTEAFF. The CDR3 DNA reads TGTGCCACGGGCACGTCGAACACTGAAGCTTTCTTT.